Presented here are 21 T cell receptor beta chains from one specimen sequenced in a study of blood T cell repertoires in COVID-19. The table came from immunoSEQ multiplex PCR; TCRdb's copy has only in-frame clones and leaves some out. The sample yields a few hundred thousand clones, about 91% seen once. Sequencing was done on a sample of peripheral blood. Every receptor here comes from a person under 35 with COVID-19, enrolled during active disease.

The V call is TRBV7-2, the J call TRBJ1-2; D ambiguous. Trimming removed 0 bases from V and 9 bases from J, with 17 bases in between. The CDR3 is made up of 15 amino acids. The germline CDR1 and CDR2 sequences are SGHTA and FQGNSA. CDR3 in DNA: TGTGCCAGCAGCTTAGCGACGCAGGTAGTTGATAGCTACACCTTC. Amino acid sequence: CASSLATQVVDSYTF.

This clone has just a few counts. The rearrangement joins TRBV6-2 or TRBV6-3 to TRBJ1-5, with D unclear. V was clipped by 5 bases and J by 3 bases, with 17 bases between them. Germline-derived CDR1 and CDR2 are MNHEY and SVGEGT. This CDR3 contains 16 residues. CDR3 region: CASSVQRLTDNQPQHF. The CDR3, as DNA: TGTGCCAGCAGTGTCCAGAGGCTGACCGACAATCAGCCCCAGCATTTT.

The chain carries TRBV7-9 and TRBJ1-3, with 8 bases identical to TRBD1. The CDR3 has 13 amino acids. Germline CDR1 is SEHNR and CDR2 is FQNEAQ (reference sequence). With 5 bases clipped from V and 6 bases from J, the junction kept 3 bases outside the gene matches. The CDR3 bases are TGTGCCAGCAGCCCGACAGGGGCAAACACCATATATTTT. This gives the protein CASSPTGANTIYF. Drawing the rest from reference TRBV7-9 and TRBJ1-3, the complete variable domain is DTGVSQNPRHKITKRGQNVTFRCDPISEHNRLYWYRQTLGQGPEFLTYFQNEAQLEKSRLLSDRFSAERPKGSFSTLEIQRTEQGDSAMYLCASSPTGANTIYFGEGSWLTVV.

This chain uses TRBV6-4 with TRBJ1-1, with a weak D call TRBD1 (5 bases). CDR1 MRHNA and CDR2 SNTAGT come from the germline V gene. The CDR3 has 13 residues. Trimming shortened V by 0 bases and J by 5 bases, and 7 bases separated the two germline ends. CDR3 sequence reads: CASSDSKGTEAFF. In DNA form, the CDR3 reads TGTGCCAGCAGTGACTCTAAGGGGACTGAAGCTTTCTTT.

The chain carries TRBV10-3 and TRBJ2-1; 11 nucleotides align to TRBD2. There are 19 residues in the CDR3. V shed 6 bases and J 0 bases; nucleotides not matched to a gene: 13. Germline CDR1 ENHRY, CDR2 SYGVKD. In DNA form, the CDR3 reads TGTGCCATCAGCGCCACTAGCGGGAGTACCCCGAGCTCCTACAATGAGCAGTTCTTC. It specifies CAISATSGSTPSSYNEQFF.

V is TRBV6-5 and J is TRBJ2-1; 9 bases are shared with TRBD2. Per the germline V gene, CDR1 is MNHEY and CDR2 is SVGAGI. J lost 2 bases, V lost 6 bases, and 2 bases had no gene match. This CDR3 spans 14 amino acids. In DNA form, the CDR3 reads TGTGCCAGCAGAGTAGCGGGAGCCTACAATGAGCAGTTCTTC. This codes for CASRVAGAYNEQFF.

The chain employs TRBV9 and TRBJ1-1; D is unclear. Trimming cost V 3 bases and J 0 bases, with 9 bases left between them. This CDR3 has 14 amino acids. Germline V gene data show CDR1 as SGDLS and CDR2 as YYNGEE. CDR3 region: CASSARTLNTEAFF. The CDR3 region has the DNA TGTGCCAGCAGCGCCAGGACTCTGAACACTGAAGCTTTCTTT. The full variable domain, completed using reference TRBV9 and TRBJ1-1, is DSGVTQTPKHLITATGQRVTLRCSPRSGDLSVYWYQQSLDQGLQFLIQYYNGEERAKGNILERFSAQQFPDLHSELNLSSLELGDSALYFCASSARTLNTEAFFGQGTRLTVV.

V gene TRBV5-6 combines with J gene TRBJ1-2, with no clear D. Germline V gene data show CDR1 as SGHDT and CDR2 as YYEEEE. Trimming left V 1 base short and J 6 bases short, with 19 bases between. The CDR3 is made up of 16 amino acids. The CDR3 loop reads CASSLNLAVGADGYTF. CDR3 in DNA: TGTGCCAGCAGCTTGAATCTGGCCGTGGGCGCCGATGGCTACACCTTC.

This clone was found once. The chain uses TRBV10-1 and TRBJ2-1; 7 bases fit TRBD2. V shed 2 bases and J 6 bases; nucleotides not matched to a gene: 4. Germline CDR1 is WNHNN and CDR2 is SYGVQD (reference sequence). The CDR3 loop spans 14 amino acids. The CDR3 region is CASSEAGAGNEQFF. CDR3 nucleotides: TGCGCCAGCAGTGAGGCGGGAGCCGGCAATGAGCAGTTCTTC.

This chain links TRBV3-1 (or the pseudogene TRBV3-2) with TRBJ2-1; D gene ambiguous. With 0 bases removed from V and 0 bases from J, the gap between germline ends came to 9 bases. Germline V lookup: CDR1 LGHDT, CDR2 YNNKEL (reference sequence). This CDR3 contains 16 residues. As DNA, the CDR3 is TGTGCCAGCAGCCAAGAGTACACCATCTCCTACAATGAGCAGTTCTTC. The encoded protein is CASSQEYTISYNEQFF.

The chain carries TRBV6-5 and TRBJ1-3; D ambiguous. V was trimmed by 6 bases and J by 4 bases, leaving 13 bases between them. The length of the CDR3 is 14 residues. Germline values: CDR1 MNHEY, CDR2 SVGAGI. CDR3 nucleotides: TGTGCCAGCAGCTCCTTGTCCCGGGGAAACACCATATATTTT. Its protein is CASSSLSRGNTIYF.

The gene calls are TRBV4-3 and TRBJ2-7; D is possibly TRBD2 (6 bases). The germline gives CDR1 LGHNA, CDR2 YSLEER. V lost 0 bases and J 5 bases, leaving 14 bases between the germline ends. The CDR3 sequence is 15 residues long. CDR3 in amino acids: CASSQDRRGYHEQYF. The CDR3 region has the DNA TGCGCCAGCAGCCAAGACAGGAGGGGTTACCACGAGCAGTACTTC.

The rearrangement joins TRBV7-2 to TRBJ2-1; 8 bases align to TRBD2. V lost 5 bases to trimming and J lost 6 bases; unmatched junction nucleotides: 9. This CDR3 region has 15 residues. CDR1 is SGHTA, CDR2 FQGNSA, per germline. The CDR3 sequence is CASSPEPGGPNEQFF. In DNA, the CDR3 is TGTGCCAGCAGCCCAGAACCGGGAGGGCCCAATGAGCAGTTCTTC.

The genes are TRBV6-1 and TRBJ1-5; 7 bases match TRBD1. CDR1 MNHNS and CDR2 SASEGT come from the germline V gene. V was clipped by 0 bases and J by 1 base; unmatched bases: 3. The CDR3 is made up of 16 amino acids. The CDR3 bases are TGTGCCAGCAGTGAAGCAAGGGGGCCCAGCAATCAGCCCCAGCATTTT. Translation: CASSEARGPSNQPQHF.

The rearrangement links TRBV7-9 to TRBJ2-7; 8 bases are a match to TRBD2. The CDR3 is 13 residues long. Trimming cost V 4 bases and J 5 bases; bases outside gene matches: 4. Germline lookup yields CDR1 SEHNR and CDR2 FQNEAQ (reference sequence). CDR3 in amino acids: CASSSGRAHEQYF. The CDR3 DNA sequence: TGTGCCAGCAGCTCCGGGAGGGCCCACGAGCAGTACTTC.

The gene calls are TRBV7-2 and TRBJ1-2, with TRBD1 identical over 9 bases. This CDR3 comprises 16 residues. The trim removed 4 bases at V and 7 bases at J, leaving 13 bases unmatched. From germline, CDR1 is SGHTA and CDR2 FQGNSA. CDR3 sequence reads: CASSSGGQTGGFGYTF. CDR3 nucleotides: TGTGCCAGCAGCTCAGGTGGCCAAACAGGGGGCTTTGGCTACACCTTC. Looking up the rest from reference TRBV7-2 and TRBJ1-2 gives the full variable domain: GAGVSQSPSNKVTEKGKDVELRCDPISGHTALYWYRQSLGQGLEFLIYFQGNSAPDKSGLPSDRFSAERTGGSVSTLTIQRTQQEDSAVYLCASSSGGQTGGFGYTFGSGTRLTVV.

V and J are TRBV9 and TRBJ2-7; D gene uncertain. CDR3 size: 13 residues. Germline lookup yields CDR1 SGDLS and CDR2 YYNGEE. V dropped 0 bases and J dropped 6 bases, with 10 bases sitting between them. The CDR3 loop is CASSVVVSGEQYF. The CDR3 DNA reads TGTGCCAGCAGCGTAGTAGTGTCGGGCGAGCAGTACTTC.

The chain uses TRBV5-1 and TRBJ1-2; no clear D. The CDR3 loop spans 13 amino acids. Trimming cost V 5 bases and J 0 bases, with 8 bases left between them. Germline V gene sequence: CDR1 SGHRS, CDR2 YFSETQ. As DNA, the CDR3 is TGCGCCAGCAGGGCGGGCACTAACTATGGCTACACCTTC. Translating it yields CASRAGTNYGYTF.

The V call is TRBV5-1, the J call TRBJ2-6; D gene ambiguous. The CDR3 contains 15 residues. Trimming cost V 5 bases and J 4 bases, with 13 bases left between them. Per the germline V gene, CDR1 is SGHRS and CDR2 is YFSETQ. The CDR3 sequence: CASSISVAGANVLTF. In nucleotides, the CDR3 is TGCGCCAGCAGTATATCAGTGGCAGGGGCCAACGTCCTGACTTTC.

The chain couples TRBV27 to TRBJ2-7; 11 bases match TRBD1. J gave up 2 bases and V 4 bases, and 10 bases lay outside the gene matches. Germline CDR1 is MNHEY and CDR2 is SMNVEV (reference sequence). The CDR3 covers 17 residues. The CDR3, as DNA: TGTGCCAGCAGTTCGACCCCTCCGGGACAGGGGGCCTACGAGCAGTACTTC. Protein: CASSSTPPGQGAYEQYF.

Notes on this clone: The junction departs from germline at one end; a sequencing error may be responsible. The chain is built from TRBV28 and TRBJ2-7; D not resolved. This CDR3 comprises 15 residues. CDR1 MDHEN and CDR2 SYDVKM come from the germline V gene. CDR3 in amino acids: CASSFPPGTPYGQYF. In nucleotides, the CDR3 is TGTGCCAGCAGTTTCCCACCAGGAACCCCATACGGGCAGTACTTC.